These 30 T cell receptor beta chains originate from one sample sequenced in a study of T cell repertoires in cytomegalovirus infection. TCRdb independently ran MiXCR on the reads; one entry per CDR3 protein. Seen here are 740,000 or so distinct CDR3 sequences, roughly 36% observed once, and the top ten hold 2.8%. The source material was PBMCs. These receptors were taken from a human donor in good health (CMV status not recorded). Some clones in this sample may be carry-over from other donors' samples.

This clonotype was detected a few times. For the CDR3, the DNA is TGTGCCAGCAGTCGACTAGCGGGGGAGTTCTACAATGAGCAGTTCTTC. Translated: CASSRLAGEFYNEQFF. This sequence joins TRBV6-1 and TRBJ2-1, with TRBD2 matching over 12 bases. The CDR3 contains 16 residues. The V gene's germline CDR1 is MNHNS and CDR2 SASEGT. The trim removed 5 bases at V and 3 bases at J, leaving 5 bases unmatched.

The chain carries TRBV28 and TRBJ2-1; possible D gene TRBD2, 6 bases. Trimming took 6 bases from V and 5 from J, leaving 17 bases between them. The CDR3 spans 15 residues. Germline V CDR1 and CDR2: MDHEN, SYDVKM. CDR3 in DNA: TGTGCCAGCAGGGGGGGATTAGCACAGAACAATGAGCAGTTCTTC. Encoded protein: CASRGGLAQNNEQFF. Based on the CDR3 plus reference TRBV28 and TRBJ2-1, the full variable domain is DVKVTQSSRYLVKRTGEKVFLECVQDMDHENMFWYRQDPGLGLRLIYFSYDVKMKEKGDIPEGYSVSREKKERFSLILESASTNQTSMYLCASRGGLAQNNEQFFGPGTRLTVL.

This clonotype has only a few counts. The rearrangement uses TRBV7-9 and TRBJ1-1; a weak D match, TRBD1 (6 bases). Between the trimmed V and J ends, which lost 5 bases and 1 base, there was a span of 14 bases. The germline V gene encodes CDR1 SEHNR and CDR2 FQNEAQ (reference sequence). The CDR3 totals 15 residues. The CDR3 region is CASSKTRGPNTEAFF. CDR3 nucleotides: TGTGCCAGCAGCAAAACCAGGGGACCGAACACTGAAGCTTTCTTT.

Turning to this clonotype: This may stem from a read error, because a much larger clone lies one nucleotide away. The chain uses TRBV28 and TRBJ1-2; tentative D call: TRBD1 (5 bases). The CDR3 has 13 amino acids. V was cut by 3 bases and J by 8 bases, with 13 bases left in between. CDR1 and CDR2 (germline): MDHEN, SYDVKM. The CDR3 loop is CASSLERGRGYTF. Written as DNA, the CDR3 is TGTGCCAGCAGTTTGGAACGGGGACGCGGCTACACCTTC.

In this sample, this clonotype turned up a few times. The chain recombines TRBV24-1 with TRBJ2-5; 11 bases align to TRBD2. The CDR3 runs 18 residues. Germline V gene lookup returns CDR1 KGHDR and CDR2 SFDVKD. V gave up 2 bases and J gave up 1 base; unmatched junction bases: 8. The CDR3 region is CATSDSTRLAGGQETQYF. CDR3 DNA sequence: TGTGCCACCAGTGATTCGACTCGCCTAGCGGGGGGCCAAGAGACCCAGTACTTC.

A remark on this clonotype: The junction departs from the called germline gene at one end, perhaps through a read error. The J gene is TRBJ1-3, the V gene TRBV4-1; unclear D gene. The length of the CDR3 is 15 residues. The germline V gene encodes CDR1 MGHRA and CDR2 YSYEKL. The CDR3 protein is CASGQEGLGGNTIYF. Written as DNA, the CDR3 is TGCGCCAGCGGCCAAGAGGGCTTGGGAGGAAACACCATATATTTT.

V is TRBV15 and J is TRBJ1-1; D uncertain. The CDR3 length is 13 residues. V lost 5 bases, J lost 8 bases, and 15 bases lay in between. Germline CDR1 LNHNV, CDR2 YYDKDF (reference sequence). The CDR3 coding sequence is TGTGCCACCAGCGATGGTTGGACTTTCGAAGCTTTCTTT. This encodes CATSDGWTFEAFF.

This clonotype was seen more than once but under ten times. The DNA of the CDR3 is TGTGCCAGCAGCTTAAACTCAGAGGCTAACTATGGCTACACCTTC. Translated, it gives CASSLNSEANYGYTF. The chain couples TRBV7-8 to TRBJ1-2; no reliable D call. This CDR3 is 15 amino acids long. In germline, CDR1 is SGHVS, CDR2 FQNEAQ. V lost 2 bases to trimming and J lost 0 bases, with 10 bases between them.

V is TRBV7-8 and J is TRBJ2-3; tentatively, D is TRBD2 (6 bases). The CDR3 is made up of 15 amino acids. The V and J ends lost 3 bases and 0 bases respectively, with 10 bases between them. Looked up from germline, CDR1 is SGHVS and CDR2 is FQNEAQ. CDR3 sequence reads: CASSFEGRSTDTQYF. The CDR3, as DNA: TGTGCCAGCAGCTTTGAGGGGAGGAGCACAGATACGCAGTATTTT.

J is TRBJ2-1 and V is TRBV19; 12 bases are shared with TRBD2. Germline V CDR1 and CDR2: LNHDA, SQIVND (reference sequence). Trimming at V came to 5 bases and at J to 9 bases, leaving 8 bases not matched to a gene. The CDR3 has 15 amino acids. CDR3 in amino acids: CASSGSSGGAGEQFF. DNA of the CDR3: TGTGCCAGTAGTGGTTCTAGCGGGGGGGCCGGTGAGCAGTTCTTC.

This clonotype was observed a few times. The rearrangement links TRBV27 to TRBJ2-7; the match to TRBD1 covers 9 bases. The CDR3 is made up of 16 amino acids. Per germline, CDR1 MNHEY and CDR2 SMNVEV (reference sequence). Losses at the gene ends were 5 bases for V and 1 base for J; bases not matched to a gene: 9. CDR3 bases: TGTGCCAGCAGTAGGAACCGGGACAGGGCTTCCTACGAGCAGTACTTC. Translating gives CASSRNRDRASYEQYF.

V is TRBV10-3 and J is TRBJ1-1; D not certain. The CDR3 sequence is 14 residues long. CDR1 and CDR2 (germline): ENHRY, SYGVKD. Trimming cost V 8 bases and J 4 bases, with 17 bases left between them. The DNA for the CDR3 is TGTGCCATCTCTCGCCGAGAGATGGGCACTGAAGCTTTCTTT. This encodes CAISRREMGTEAFF.

The chain has TRBV28 and TRBJ2-3; TRBD2 aligns across 7 bases. CDR3 size: 16 residues. CDR1 is MDHEN, CDR2 SYDVKM, per germline. With 2 bases clipped from V and 2 bases from J, the junction kept 7 bases outside the gene matches. The CDR3 here is CASSLASSGDTDTQYF. The CDR3 nucleotides are TGTGCCAGCAGTTTAGCTTCGAGCGGGGACACAGATACGCAGTATTTT. The full variable domain, completed using reference TRBV28 and TRBJ2-3, is DVKVTQSSRYLVKRTGEKVFLECVQDMDHENMFWYRQDPGLGLRLIYFSYDVKMKEKGDIPEGYSVSREKKERFSLILESASTNQTSMYLCASSLASSGDTDTQYFGPGTRLTVL.

The genes are TRBV4-1 and TRBJ1-1; tentatively, D is TRBD1 (6 bases). The germline gives CDR1 MGHRA, CDR2 YSYEKL. The germline V and J ends were trimmed by 0 bases and 3 bases, with 14 bases remaining between them. The CDR3 has 16 residues. The CDR3 reads CASSQENLYRDTEAFF. CDR3 coding DNA: TGCGCCAGCAGCCAAGAAAATTTGTACAGGGACACTGAAGCTTTCTTT.

Points on this clonotype: This likely comes from a read error, as the CDR3 has no conserved phenylalanine or tryptophan at its end. The genes are TRBV3-1 and TRBJ2-5, with TRBD2 matching over 8 bases. Germline values: CDR1 LGHDT, CDR2 YNNKEL (reference sequence). This CDR3 comprises 13 residues. The V gene end was trimmed by 5 bases and the J gene end by 4 bases; junction bases not matched to a gene: 3. CDR3 sequence (DNA): TGTGCCAGCAGCGGGACTAGAGGAGAGACCCAGTACTTA. Protein: CASSGTRGETQYL.

The chain uses TRBV7-9 and TRBJ1-4; D remains ambiguous. Germline CDR1 reads SEHNR; CDR2 reads FQNEAQ (reference sequence). V was shortened by 5 bases and J by 0 bases, with 7 bases between the two germline ends. The CDR3 contains 14 residues. The CDR3 DNA reads TGTGCCAGCAGCGAATATGCAACTAATGAAAAACTGTTTTTT. Translating gives CASSEYATNEKLFF.

This clonotype was detected only once. J is TRBJ2-1 and V is TRBV18, with D possibly being TRBD2 (5 bases). V gave up 3 bases and J gave up 10 bases, with 19 bases separating them. Per the germline V gene, CDR1 is KGHSH and CDR2 is LQKENI. The CDR3 sequence is 15 residues long. The DNA for the CDR3 is TGTGCCAGCTCACCCGGAGTTAGAGGGAAGGAGGAGCAGTTCTTC. This gives the protein CASSPGVRGKEEQFF.

The rearrangement joins TRBV20-1 to TRBJ2-5; 11 bases map to TRBD1. There are 14 residues in the CDR3. Germline V gene lookup returns CDR1 DFQATT and CDR2 SNEGSKA (reference sequence). V was clipped by 3 bases and J by 5 bases; unmatched bases: 5. CDR3 sequence: CSARDRGPFETQYF. CDR3 in DNA: TGCAGTGCTAGGGACAGGGGGCCTTTCGAGACCCAGTACTTC.

The gene calls are TRBV2 and TRBJ1-2; D is unresolved. The CDR3 is 15 amino acids. Germline V lookup: CDR1 SNHLY, CDR2 FYNNEI. V lost 5 bases to trimming and J lost 4 bases, with 17 bases between them. This chain's CDR3 is CASSTEGERGYGYTF. For the CDR3, the DNA is TGTGCCAGCAGTACTGAGGGAGAGCGGGGCTATGGCTACACCTTC.

This clonotype was found once. The rearrangement links TRBV5-5 to TRBJ2-3; D not certain. Trimming stripped 4 bases from V and 2 bases from J, with 17 bases between. The V gene's germline CDR1 is SGHKS and CDR2 YYEKEE (reference sequence). The CDR3 loop spans 16 amino acids. This CDR3 is CASSPPASVNTDTQYF. The CDR3 nucleotides read TGTGCCAGCAGCCCTCCGGCTAGTGTCAACACAGATACGCAGTATTTT.

The chain links TRBV7-6 to TRBJ2-7; 8 bases map to TRBD2. J was trimmed by 4 bases and V by 3 bases; bases with no gene match: 11. CDR1 SGHVS and CDR2 FNYEAQ come from the germline V gene. There are 16 residues in the CDR3. The CDR3 protein is CASSLSPREGGYEQYF. The CDR3 bases are TGTGCCAGCAGCTTGTCCCCTCGGGAGGGTGGTTACGAGCAGTACTTC.

This clonotype was recorded a few times. The chain couples TRBV24-1 to TRBJ1-5; no clear D gene. This CDR3 spans 15 amino acids. Germline CDR1 and CDR2: KGHDR and SFDVKD. V was pared by 2 bases and J by 0 bases, with 7 bases between. CDR3 sequence reads: CATSDSTSSNQPQHF. The CDR3 DNA reads TGTGCCACCAGTGATTCTACAAGTAGCAATCAGCCCCAGCATTTT.

The chain uses TRBV5-6 and TRBJ2-6; TRBD1 aligns across 8 bases. V was clipped by 4 bases and J by 1 base; unmatched bases: 10. CDR1 SGHDT and CDR2 YYEEEE come from the germline V gene. The CDR3 extends over 18 amino acids. The CDR3 coding sequence is TGTGCCAGCAGCCCCTGGGACAGGACCTCATCTGGGGCCAACGTCCTGACTTTC. It is translated as CASSPWDRTSSGANVLTF.

This clonotype was counted only a few times. This chain links TRBV28 with TRBJ2-7; 11 positions agree with TRBD1. The CDR3 runs to 15 residues. The V segment lost 6 bases and the J segment 6 bases; nucleotides outside the gene matches: 10. The germline gives CDR1 MDHEN, CDR2 SYDVKM. Here the CDR3 reads CASSGQGAGDGEQYF. CDR3 nucleotides: TGTGCCAGCAGCGGACAGGGGGCAGGTGACGGCGAGCAGTACTTC.

The chain carries TRBV7-2 and TRBJ2-1; 9 bases fit TRBD2. Germline V gene sequence: CDR1 SGHTA, CDR2 FQGNSA. J lost 1 base, V lost 4 bases, and 2 bases had no gene match. The CDR3 loop spans 15 amino acids. Written as DNA, the CDR3 is TGTGCCAGCAGCTCTAGCGGGGTTTCCTACAATGAGCAGTTCTTC. Translating it yields CASSSSGVSYNEQFF.

This clonotype was counted a few times. This chain connects TRBV6-2 or TRBV6-3 to TRBJ1-2; D unclear. The germline V gene has CDR1 MNHEY and CDR2 SVGEGT. Trimming pared 6 bases from V and 8 bases from J, leaving 10 bases between. There are 11 residues in the CDR3. The CDR3 sequence is CASSGRTGYTF. The CDR3 DNA reads as TGTGCCAGCAGCGGCAGGACGGGCTACACCTTC.

V and J are TRBV15 and TRBJ1-5, with D perhaps TRBD1 (5 bases). Trimming took off 5 bases at V and 4 bases at J, with 18 bases between the two ends. Germline V lookup: CDR1 LNHNV, CDR2 YYDKDF (reference sequence). The CDR3 has 16 residues. The CDR3 DNA follows: TGTGCCACCAGCGTATACGGGGGGACTTTTAATCAGCCCCAGCATTTT. This encodes CATSVYGGTFNQPQHF.

Many counts were recorded for this clonotype. The chain combines TRBV7-6 with TRBJ2-7, with D possibly matching TRBD2 (5 bases). This CDR3 contains 13 residues. Germline CDR1 reads SGHVS; CDR2 reads FNYEAQ. V lost 2 bases and J 6 bases, leaving 11 bases between the germline ends. CDR3: CASSLLRGSEQYF. CDR3 DNA: TGTGCCAGCAGCTTACTTCGAGGGAGCGAGCAGTACTTC. Full variable domain (remainder filled in from reference TRBV7-6 and TRBJ2-7): GAGVSQSPRYKVTKRGQDVALRCDPISGHVSLYWYRQALGQGPEFLTYFNYEAQQDKSGLPNDRFSAERPEGSISTLTIQRTEQRDSAMYRCASSLLRGSEQYFGPGTRLTVT.

As for this clonotype: Its ends do not fully match the called genes, so a read error is possible. The chain recombines TRBV27 with TRBJ1-6; the D is unclear. The CDR3 has 16 residues. From germline, CDR1 is MNHEY and CDR2 SMNVEV (reference sequence). CDR3 protein: CASSRPGPGYNSPLHF. CDR3 in DNA: TGTGCAAGCAGTCGTCCAGGACCGGGGTATAATTCACCCCTCCACTTT.

CDR3: CASSTPSRIRQESSYNEQFF. The CDR3 DNA reads as TGTGCCAGTAGTACACCTTCAAGAATCCGACAGGAATCCTCCTACAATGAGCAGTTCTTC. The V call is TRBV19, the J call TRBJ2-1, with a weak D call TRBD1 (6 bases). Trimming took 4 bases from V and 0 from J, leaving 25 bases between them. CDR3 length: 20 residues. Germline CDR1 reads LNHDA; CDR2 reads SQIVND (reference sequence). The variable domain in full, with the rest retrieved from reference TRBV19 and TRBJ2-1, is DGGITQSPKYLFRKEGQNVTLSCEQNLNHDAMYWYRQDPGQGLRLIYYSQIVNDFQKGDIAEGYSVSREKKESFPLTVTSAQKNPTAFYLCASSTPSRIRQESSYNEQFFGPGTRLTVL.